This entry describes one T cell receptor (beta chain). There are 15 residues in the CDR3. Trimming took off 6 bases at V and 2 bases at J, with 16 bases between the two ends. Germline CDR1 and CDR2: MNHEY and SVGAGI. The assay was immunoSEQ multiplex PCR, and TCRdb's table has in-frame clones only and misses some. The sample comprises around 290,000 clones, around 89% of which are singletons, and about 4.6% rests with the top ten. This entry is derived from a study of blood T cell repertoires in COVID-19. Looking at the study overall: COVID-19 samples from acute and convalescent phases originated in the United States, Italy and Spain. Sources were T cells, B-cell-depleted T cells, or PBMCs; the material itself was cDNA or gDNA.

This receptor was taken from a man aged 40-55 years with acute or convalescent COVID-19. The V call is TRBV6-5, the J call TRBJ1-2; unclear D gene. Material: peripheral blood. The CDR3 sequence is CASRVIGEGNYGYTF. In DNA, the CDR3 is TGTGCCAGCAGAGTGATCGGGGAGGGAAACTATGGCTACACCTTC.